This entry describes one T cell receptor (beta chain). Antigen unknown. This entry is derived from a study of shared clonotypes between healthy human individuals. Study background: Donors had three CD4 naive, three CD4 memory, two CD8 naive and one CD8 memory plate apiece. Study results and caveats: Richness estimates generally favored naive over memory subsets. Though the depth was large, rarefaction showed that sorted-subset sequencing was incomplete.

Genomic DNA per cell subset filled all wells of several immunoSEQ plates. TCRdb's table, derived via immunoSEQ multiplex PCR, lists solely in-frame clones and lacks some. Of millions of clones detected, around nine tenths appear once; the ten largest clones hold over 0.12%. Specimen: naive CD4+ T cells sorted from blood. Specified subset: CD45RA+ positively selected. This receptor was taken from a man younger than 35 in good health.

The CDR3 bases are TGTGCCAGCAGCTTGCGGCTAAATCAGCCCCAGCATTTT. The encoded protein is CASSLRLNQPQHF. The chain carries TRBV5-6 and TRBJ1-5; D unresolved. The CDR3 runs to 13 residues. In germline, CDR1 is SGHDT, CDR2 YYEEEE. V lost 1 base and J 4 bases, leaving 6 bases between the germline ends.